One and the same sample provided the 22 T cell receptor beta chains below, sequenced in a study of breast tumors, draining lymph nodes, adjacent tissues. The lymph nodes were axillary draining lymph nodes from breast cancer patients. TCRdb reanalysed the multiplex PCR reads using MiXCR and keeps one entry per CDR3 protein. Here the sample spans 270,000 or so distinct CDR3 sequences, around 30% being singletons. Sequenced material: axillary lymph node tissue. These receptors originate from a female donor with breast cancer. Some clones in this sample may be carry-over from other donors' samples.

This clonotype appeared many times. The CDR3: CASSSDKGPYGYTF. CDR3 coding DNA: TGTGCCAGCAGTTCCGACAAAGGACCTTATGGCTACACCTTC. This chain joins TRBV6-5 and TRBJ1-2, with unresolved D. This CDR3 is 14 amino acids long. V dropped 4 bases and J dropped 5 bases, with 14 bases sitting between them. CDR1 is MNHEY and CDR2 is SVGAGI in the germline V gene.

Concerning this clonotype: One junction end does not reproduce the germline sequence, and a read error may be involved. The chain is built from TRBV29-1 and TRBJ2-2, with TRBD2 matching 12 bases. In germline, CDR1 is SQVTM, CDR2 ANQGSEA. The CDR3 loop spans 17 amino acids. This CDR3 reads CGVRTSGIALSTGELFF. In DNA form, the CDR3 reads TGCGGCGTCCGGACTAGCGGGATAGCGCTGAGCACCGGGGAGCTGTTTTTT.

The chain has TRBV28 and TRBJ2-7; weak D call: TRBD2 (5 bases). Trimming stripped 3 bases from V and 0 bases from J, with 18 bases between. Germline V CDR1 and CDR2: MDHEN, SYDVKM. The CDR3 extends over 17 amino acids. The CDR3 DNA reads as TGTGCCAGCAGTTTCGAGAGGCTGCGGGCCATCTCCTACGAGCAGTACTTC. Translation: CASSFERLRAISYEQYF. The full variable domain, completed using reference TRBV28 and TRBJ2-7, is DVKVTQSSRYLVKRTGEKVFLECVQDMDHENMFWYRQDPGLGLRLIYFSYDVKMKEKGDIPEGYSVSREKKERFSLILESASTNQTSMYLCASSFERLRAISYEQYFGPGTRLTVT.

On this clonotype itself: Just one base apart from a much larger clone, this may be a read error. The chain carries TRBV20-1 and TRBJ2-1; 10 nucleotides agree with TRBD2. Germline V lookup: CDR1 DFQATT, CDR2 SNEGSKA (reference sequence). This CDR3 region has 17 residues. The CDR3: CSAREYGTSGMYNEQLF. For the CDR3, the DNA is TGCAGTGCTAGAGAGTACGGCACTAGCGGGATGTACAATGAGCAGCTCTTC.

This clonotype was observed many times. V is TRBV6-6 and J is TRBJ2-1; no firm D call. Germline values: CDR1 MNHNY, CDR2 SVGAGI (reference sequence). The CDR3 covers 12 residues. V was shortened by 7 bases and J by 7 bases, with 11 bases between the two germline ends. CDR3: CASNDAVNEQFF. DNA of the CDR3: TGTGCCAGCAACGACGCAGTAAATGAGCAGTTCTTC.

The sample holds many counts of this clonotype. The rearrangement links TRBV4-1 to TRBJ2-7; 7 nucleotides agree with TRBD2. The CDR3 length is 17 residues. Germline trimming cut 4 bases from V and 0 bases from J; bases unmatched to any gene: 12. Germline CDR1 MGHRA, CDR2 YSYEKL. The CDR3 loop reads CASSLGGGTESSYEQYF. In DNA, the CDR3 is TGCGCCAGCAGCCTTGGGGGGGGGACGGAGAGCTCCTACGAGCAGTACTTC.

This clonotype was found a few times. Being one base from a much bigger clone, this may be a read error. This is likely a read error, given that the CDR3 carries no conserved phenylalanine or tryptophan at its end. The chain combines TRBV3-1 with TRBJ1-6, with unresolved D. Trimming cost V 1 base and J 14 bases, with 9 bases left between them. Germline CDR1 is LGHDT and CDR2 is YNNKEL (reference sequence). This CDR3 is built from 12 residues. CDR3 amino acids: CASSQGAVALHC. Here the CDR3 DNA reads TGTGCCAGCAGCCAAGGGGCGGTGGCCCTCCACTGT.

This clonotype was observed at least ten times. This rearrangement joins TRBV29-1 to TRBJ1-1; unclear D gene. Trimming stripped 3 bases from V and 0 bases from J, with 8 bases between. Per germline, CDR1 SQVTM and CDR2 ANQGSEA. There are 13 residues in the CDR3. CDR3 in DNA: TGCAGCGTTGAGGCAGCCATGAACACTGAAGCTTTCTTT. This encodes CSVEAAMNTEAFF.

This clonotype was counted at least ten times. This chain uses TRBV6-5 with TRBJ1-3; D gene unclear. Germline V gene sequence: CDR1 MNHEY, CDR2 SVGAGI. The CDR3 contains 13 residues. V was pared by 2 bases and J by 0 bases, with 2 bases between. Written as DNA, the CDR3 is TGTGCCAGCAGTTACAGCTCTGGAAACACCATATATTTT. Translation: CASSYSSGNTIYF.

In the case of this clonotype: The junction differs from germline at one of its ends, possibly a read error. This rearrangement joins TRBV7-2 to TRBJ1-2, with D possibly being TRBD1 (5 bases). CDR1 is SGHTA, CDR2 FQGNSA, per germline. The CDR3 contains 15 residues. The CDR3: CASSFLGLPPYGHPF. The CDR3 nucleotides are TGTGCCAGCAGCTTCCTGGGGCTCCCCCCCTATGGCCACCCCTTC.

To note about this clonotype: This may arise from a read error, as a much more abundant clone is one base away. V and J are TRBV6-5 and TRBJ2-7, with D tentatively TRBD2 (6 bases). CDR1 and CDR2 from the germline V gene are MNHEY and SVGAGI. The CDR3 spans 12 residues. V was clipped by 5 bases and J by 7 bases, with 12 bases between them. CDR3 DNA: TGTGCCAGCAGTCACGCGGGATTAGAGCAGTACTTC. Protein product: CASSHAGLEQYF.

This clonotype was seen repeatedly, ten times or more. CDR3 nucleotide sequence: TGTGCCAGCAGCTTATACCCGGGACAGGGTGGGATCAACTATGGCTACACCTTC. Translating gives CASSLYPGQGGINYGYTF. This sequence joins TRBV5-8 and TRBJ1-2; 9 bases line up with TRBD1. Germline lookup yields CDR1 SGHTS and CDR2 YDEGEE. There are 18 residues in the CDR3. Losses at the gene ends were 2 bases for V and 2 bases for J; bases not matched to a gene: 13.

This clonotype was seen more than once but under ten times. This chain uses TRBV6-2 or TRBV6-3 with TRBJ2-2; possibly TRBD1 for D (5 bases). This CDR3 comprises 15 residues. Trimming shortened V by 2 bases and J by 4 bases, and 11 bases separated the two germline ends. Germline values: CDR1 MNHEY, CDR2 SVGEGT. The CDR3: CASSYGAWRTGELFF. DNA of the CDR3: TGTGCCAGCAGTTACGGGGCCTGGCGCACCGGGGAGCTGTTTTTT.

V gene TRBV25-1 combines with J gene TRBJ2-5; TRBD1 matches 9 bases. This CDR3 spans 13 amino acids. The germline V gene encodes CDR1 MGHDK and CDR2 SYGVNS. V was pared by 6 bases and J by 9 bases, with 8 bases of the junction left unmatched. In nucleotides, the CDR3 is TGTGCCAGCAGCGGGGACAGGGATCAGCCCCAGTACTTC. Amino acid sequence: CASSGDRDQPQYF. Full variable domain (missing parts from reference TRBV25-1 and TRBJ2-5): EADIYQTPRYLVIGTGKKITLECSQTMGHDKMYWYQQDPGMELHLIHYSYGVNSTEKGDLSSESTVSRIRTEHFPLTLESARPSHTSQYLCASSGDRDQPQYFGPGTRLLVL.

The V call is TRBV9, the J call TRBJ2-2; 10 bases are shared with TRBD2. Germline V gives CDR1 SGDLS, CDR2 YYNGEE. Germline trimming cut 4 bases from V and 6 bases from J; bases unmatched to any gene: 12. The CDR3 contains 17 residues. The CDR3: CASSFKAGGPYPGELFF. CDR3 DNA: TGTGCCAGCAGCTTCAAAGCGGGAGGGCCTTATCCCGGGGAGCTGTTTTTT.

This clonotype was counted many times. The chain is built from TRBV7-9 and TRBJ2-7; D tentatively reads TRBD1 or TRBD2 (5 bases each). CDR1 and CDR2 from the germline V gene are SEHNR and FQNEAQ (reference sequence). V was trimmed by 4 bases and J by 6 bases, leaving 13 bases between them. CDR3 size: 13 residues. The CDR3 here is CASSSSRGFEQYF. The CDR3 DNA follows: TGTGCCAGCAGCTCCTCGAGGGGCTTCGAGCAGTACTTC.

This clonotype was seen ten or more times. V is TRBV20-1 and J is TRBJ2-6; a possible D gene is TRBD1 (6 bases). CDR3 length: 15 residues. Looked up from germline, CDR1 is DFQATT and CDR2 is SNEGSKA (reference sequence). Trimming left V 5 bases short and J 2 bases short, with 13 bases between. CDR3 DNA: TGCAGTGCTCCTACAGGGAACGCTGGGGCCAACGTCCTGACTTTC. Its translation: CSAPTGNAGANVLTF.

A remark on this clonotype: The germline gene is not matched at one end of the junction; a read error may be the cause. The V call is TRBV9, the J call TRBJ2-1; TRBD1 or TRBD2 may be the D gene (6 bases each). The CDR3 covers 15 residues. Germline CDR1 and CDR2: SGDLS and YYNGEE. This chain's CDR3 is CAGSVGGTSGSEQFF. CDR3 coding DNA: TGTGCCGGCAGCGTAGGTGGGACAAGCGGGTCCGAGCAGTTCTTC.

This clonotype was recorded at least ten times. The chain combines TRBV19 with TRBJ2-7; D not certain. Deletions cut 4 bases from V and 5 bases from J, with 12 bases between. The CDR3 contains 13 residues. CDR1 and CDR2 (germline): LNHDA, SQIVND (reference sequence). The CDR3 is CASSTARGNEQYF. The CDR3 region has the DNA TGTGCCAGTAGTACCGCTAGAGGCAACGAGCAGTACTTC.

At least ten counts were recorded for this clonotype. The CDR3 coding sequence is TGCAGCGTTGAGGAGGGCGGCACAGATACGCAGTATTTT. Amino acids: CSVEEGGTDTQYF. The rearrangement links TRBV29-1 to TRBJ2-3; tentatively, D is TRBD2 (6 bases). V was pared by 3 bases and J by 1 base, with 8 bases between. Looked up from germline, CDR1 is SQVTM and CDR2 is ANQGSEA. The CDR3 is made up of 13 amino acids.

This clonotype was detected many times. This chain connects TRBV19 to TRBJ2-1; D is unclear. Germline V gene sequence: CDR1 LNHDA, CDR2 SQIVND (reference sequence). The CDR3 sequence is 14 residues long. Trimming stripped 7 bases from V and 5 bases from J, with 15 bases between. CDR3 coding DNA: TGTGCCAGTAAGATCCCGGCCCCTAACAATGAGCAGTTCTTC. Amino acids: CASKIPAPNNEQFF.

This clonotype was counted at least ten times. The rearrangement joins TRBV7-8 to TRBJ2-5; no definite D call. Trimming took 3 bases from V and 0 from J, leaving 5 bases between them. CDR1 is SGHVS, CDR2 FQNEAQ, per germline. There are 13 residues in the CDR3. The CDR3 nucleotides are TGTGCCAGCAGCTTGGCGGACCAAGAGACCCAGTACTTC. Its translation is CASSLADQETQYF.